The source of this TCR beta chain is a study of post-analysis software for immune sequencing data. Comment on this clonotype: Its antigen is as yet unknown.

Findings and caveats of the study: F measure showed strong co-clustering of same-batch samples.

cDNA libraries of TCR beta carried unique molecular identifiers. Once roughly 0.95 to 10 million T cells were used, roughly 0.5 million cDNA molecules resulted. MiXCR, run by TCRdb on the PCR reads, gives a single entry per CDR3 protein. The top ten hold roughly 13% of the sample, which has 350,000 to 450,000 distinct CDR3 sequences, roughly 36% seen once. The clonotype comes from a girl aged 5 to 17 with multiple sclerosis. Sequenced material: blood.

The CDR3: CASSHRVGDGRSNYGYTF. The CDR3, as DNA: TGCGCCAGCAGCCATAGGGTTGGAGACGGCCGATCTAACTATGGCTACACCTTC. The gene calls are TRBV4-1 and TRBJ1-2; D remains ambiguous. The CDR3 consists of 18 residues. CDR1 is MGHRA, CDR2 YSYEKL, per germline. Trimming took 3 bases from V and 0 from J, leaving 20 bases between them.